This T cell receptor beta chain derives from a study of blood T cell repertoires in COVID-19. The wider study: Researchers got acute and convalescent COVID-19 samples from the United States, Italy and Spain. The cDNA or gDNA used as material had been derived from T cells, B-cell-depleted T cells, or PBMCs.

The germline V gene has CDR1 SGHTA and CDR2 FQGNSA. This CDR3 has 14 residues. V lost 4 bases and J 4 bases, leaving 10 bases between the germline ends. Per the study methods: The assay estimated nucleated cells by amplifying reference gene primers. Here immunoSEQ multiplex PCR was the method, and the copy in TCRdb shows in-frame clones only, minus some. V and J calls and clone size are those listed in that table; D and trimming were worked out from the DNA. Of 250,000 to 300,000 clones in the sample, 86% were seen once. This chain joins TRBV7-2 and TRBJ2-2; D unclear. This clonotype originated in a woman aged 30 to 39 with active or convalescent COVID-19. The sequencing sample was made of peripheral blood. Here the CDR3 reads CASSSEQPTGELFF. In nucleotides, the CDR3 is TGTGCCAGCAGCTCCGAACAGCCCACCGGGGAGCTGTTTTTT.